These 28 T cell receptor beta chains came from one sample sequenced in a study of T cells in Graves' hyperthyroidism and ophthalmopathy. Amplified regions were TCR beta CDR3 sequences from RNA transcripts. Carried out on the TCR CDR3, a first-round RT-PCR used the HTBI primer set. TCRdb analysed the multiplex PCR reads with MiXCR anew, one entry per CDR3 protein. The repertoire holds 600,000 to 850,000 distinct CDR3 sequences, with roughly a sixth as singletons. The sample was blood. These TCRs come from a woman between 45 and 65 years old with Graves' hyperthyroidism that later progressed to Graves' ophthalmopathy.

The V call is TRBV19, the J call TRBJ1-1, with 9 positions matching TRBD1. Germline CDR1 reads LNHDA; CDR2 reads SQIVND (reference sequence). The CDR3 consists of 16 residues. J lost 1 base, V lost 1 base, and 4 bases had no gene match. The CDR3 region has the DNA TGTGCCAGTAGTATAGGGAGGGGACAGGGGAACACTGAAGCTTTCTTT. This sequence encodes CASSIGRGQGNTEAFF.

The V call is TRBV3-1, the J call TRBJ2-1; D may be TRBD1 (6 bases). The V and J ends lost 4 bases and 6 bases respectively, with 10 bases between them. The CDR3 sequence is 13 residues long. Germline values: CDR1 LGHDT, CDR2 YNNKEL (reference sequence). This CDR3 reads CASSPHRANEQFF. As DNA, the CDR3 is TGTGCCAGCAGCCCTCACAGGGCCAATGAGCAGTTCTTC.

The gene calls are TRBV2 and TRBJ2-3; no reliable D call. Germline V gene sequence: CDR1 SNHLY, CDR2 FYNNEI. This CDR3 is built from 15 residues. V was trimmed by 3 bases and J by 8 bases, leaving 18 bases between them. CDR3: CASSDISREAATQYF. The CDR3, as DNA: TGTGCCAGCAGTGATATCTCACGAGAGGCAGCTACGCAGTATTTT.

The chain uses TRBV6-1 and TRBJ1-1; D perhaps matches TRBD1 (6 bases). Trimming shortened V by 0 bases and J by 2 bases, and 13 bases separated the two germline ends. The CDR3 length is 16 residues. Germline lookup yields CDR1 MNHNS and CDR2 SASEGT. This CDR3 reads CASSEAAAQGNTEAFF. CDR3 in DNA: TGTGCCAGCAGTGAAGCCGCGGCACAGGGCAACACTGAAGCTTTCTTT.

This clonotype was counted a single time. The V call is TRBV29-1, the J call TRBJ1-2; D is undetermined. V was cut by 3 bases and J by 7 bases, with 12 bases left in between. The CDR3 contains 12 residues. CDR1 is SQVTM, CDR2 ANQGSEA, per germline. The CDR3: CSVDGRTGGYTF. The DNA of the CDR3 is TGCAGCGTTGATGGGAGGACTGGTGGCTACACCTTC.

This clonotype was counted a few times. V and J are TRBV29-1 and TRBJ2-7; tentatively, D is TRBD1 (6 bases). Deletions cut 6 bases from V and 2 bases from J, with 20 bases between. Germline-derived CDR1 and CDR2 are SQVTM and ANQGSEA. CDR3 length: 15 residues. CDR3 sequence: CSVPRQDLLPYEQYF. As DNA, the CDR3 is TGCAGCGTACCGAGACAGGACTTACTACCCTACGAGCAGTACTTC.

This clonotype was seen many times. Here the CDR3 DNA reads TGCAGTGCTAGAGTCGGGACAGGGAACTCCTACAATGAGCAGTTCTTC. Translation: CSARVGTGNSYNEQFF. The genes are TRBV20-1 and TRBJ2-1; 9 bases are a match to TRBD1. Trimming at V came to 1 base and at J to 0 bases, leaving 4 bases not matched to a gene. The germline V gene has CDR1 DFQATT and CDR2 SNEGSKA (reference sequence). CDR3 size: 16 residues.

This clonotype was found many times. The chain joins TRBV30 to TRBJ2-7; TRBD1 is a possible D gene (6 bases). With 0 bases removed from V and 2 bases from J, the gap between germline ends came to 11 bases. The CDR3 runs to 14 residues. Germline V CDR1 and CDR2: GTSNPN, SVGIG (reference sequence). CDR3 amino acids: CAWSVQTGTYEQYF. The CDR3 region has the DNA TGTGCCTGGAGTGTACAAACAGGGACCTACGAGCAGTACTTC.

This clonotype has a count of ten or more. The V gene is TRBV6-1, the J gene TRBJ1-1; 8 bases are shared with TRBD1. The CDR3 is made up of 13 amino acids. The V segment lost 6 bases and the J segment 8 bases; nucleotides outside the gene matches: 8. Germline CDR1 and CDR2: MNHNS and SASEGT. This CDR3 is CASRNAWDREAFF. The CDR3 DNA sequence: TGTGCCAGCAGGAACGCCTGGGACAGGGAAGCTTTCTTT.

The CDR3 bases are TGTGCCAGTAGTATTTCGGGGACTTACGAGCAGTACTTC. This gives the protein CASSISGTYEQYF. The chain carries TRBV19 and TRBJ2-7, with a possible D match to TRBD2 (6 bases). The germline V gene encodes CDR1 LNHDA and CDR2 SQIVND (reference sequence). V lost 3 bases to trimming and J lost 4 bases, with 10 bases between them. The CDR3 runs 13 residues.

This chain joins TRBV6-1 and TRBJ1-1, with 11 bases that match TRBD1. Germline V CDR1 and CDR2: MNHNS, SASEGT. This CDR3 region has 15 residues. The ends lost 7 bases at V and 4 bases at J; junction bases unmatched: 8. Here the CDR3 reads CASIITGTGGTEAFF. Written as DNA, the CDR3 is TGTGCCAGCATAATTACCGGGACAGGGGGCACTGAAGCTTTCTTT.

The sample holds a few counts of this clonotype. The chain carries TRBV6-1 and TRBJ1-1, with D maybe TRBD1 (6 bases). The germline gives CDR1 MNHNS, CDR2 SASEGT. V gave up 6 bases and J gave up 0 bases, with 26 bases separating them. The CDR3 loop spans 19 amino acids. The CDR3 is CASSLGQPHIRTMNTEAFF. The CDR3 nucleotides are TGTGCCAGCAGCCTCGGACAGCCGCATATTCGAACTATGAACACTGAAGCTTTCTTT.

In this sample, this clonotype turned up a few times. V usage is TRBV6-1 and J usage is TRBJ1-6; 8 nucleotides match TRBD1. The J segment lost 7 bases and the V segment lost 2 bases, leaving 1 base of the junction unmatched. The CDR3 is 14 residues long. From germline, CDR1 is MNHNS and CDR2 SASEGT. Written as DNA, the CDR3 is TGTGCCAGCAGTGAACAGGGGGCAAATTCACCCCTCCACTTT. It codes for CASSEQGANSPLHF.

The chain employs TRBV2 and TRBJ2-1; D possibly matches TRBD1 or TRBD2 (6 bases each). The CDR3 has 15 amino acids. Germline CDR1 reads SNHLY; CDR2 reads FYNNEI. The V end lost 2 bases, the J end lost 5 bases, and 13 bases lay between the germline ends. The CDR3 nucleotides are TGTGCCAGCAGTGAACCGGGGGCCCGTGACAATGAGCAGTTCTTC. Translating it yields CASSEPGARDNEQFF.

This clonotype was seen more than once but under ten times. A much larger clone sits a single nucleotide away, making a read error possible. CDR3 nucleotide sequence: TGTGCCAGCAGCTTAATAGGGAGATTGAGCACAGGTACGCAGTATTTT. Residues: CASSLIGRLSTGTQYF. This rearrangement joins TRBV7-3 to TRBJ2-3, with D perhaps matching TRBD1 or TRBD2 (5 bases each). Looked up from germline, CDR1 is SGHTA and CDR2 is FQGTGA. The CDR3 has 16 amino acids.

This clonotype was seen more than once but under ten times. This rearrangement joins TRBV11-2 to TRBJ2-7; D may be TRBD1 or TRBD2 (6 bases each). Germline CDR1 SGHAT, CDR2 FQNNGV. The CDR3 spans 15 residues. The V end lost 4 bases, the J end lost 0 bases, and 13 bases lay between the germline ends. The CDR3 DNA follows: TGTGCCAGCAGCTCTGGCGGGACAAGCTCCTACGAGCAGTACTTC. This translates into CASSSGGTSSYEQYF.

This clonotype came up a few times. This sequence joins TRBV20-1 and TRBJ1-6, with D unclear. V was pared by 3 bases and J by 0 bases, with 12 bases between. The length of the CDR3 is 16 residues. Looked up from germline, CDR1 is DFQATT and CDR2 is SNEGSKA (reference sequence). The CDR3, as DNA: TGCAGTGCTAGTGGACGTCAGAGCTCCTATAATTCACCCCTCCACTTT. The encoded protein is CSASGRQSSYNSPLHF.

This clonotype showed up many times. The rearrangement links TRBV11-1 to TRBJ2-1; D gene unclear. The CDR3 extends over 12 amino acids. The V gene's germline CDR1 is SGHAT and CDR2 FQDESV (reference sequence). Trimming pared 5 bases from V and 5 bases from J, leaving 7 bases between. CDR3 nucleotide sequence: TGTGCCAGCAGCCCGTGGGACAATGAGCAGTTCTTC. Encoded protein: CASSPWDNEQFF.

V is TRBV5-1 and J is TRBJ2-1, with D unresolved. Germline V gene data show CDR1 as SGHRS and CDR2 as YFSETQ. The CDR3 length is 14 residues. Trimming took 0 bases from V and 7 from J, leaving 11 bases between them. The CDR3 loop is CASSLALAENEQFF. The CDR3 region has the DNA TGCGCCAGCAGCTTGGCCCTGGCCGAGAATGAGCAGTTCTTC.

This clonotype was picked up a small number of times. The chain recombines TRBV5-1 with TRBJ2-1, with a tentative D call TRBD2 (7 bases). The V end was cut by 4 bases, the J end by 2 bases, with 13 bases between. In germline, CDR1 is SGHRS, CDR2 YFSETQ. This CDR3 has 15 residues. CDR3 protein: CASSPRGATYNEQFF. CDR3 nucleotide sequence: TGCGCCAGCAGCCCCCGGGGGGCGACCTACAATGAGCAGTTCTTC.

This clonotype was seen many times. The chain is built from TRBV20-1 and TRBJ1-4, with D unclear. Trimming took 0 bases from V and 5 from J, leaving 13 bases between them. The germline gives CDR1 DFQATT, CDR2 SNEGSKA (reference sequence). This CDR3 spans 15 amino acids. CDR3 in amino acids: CSARDLEQENEKLFF. In DNA form, the CDR3 reads TGCAGTGCTAGAGATCTGGAGCAGGAGAATGAAAAACTGTTTTTT.

This clonotype has a count of ten or more. The chain recombines TRBV3-1 with TRBJ1-1; D call uncertain. Trimming cost V 7 bases and J 0 bases, with 12 bases left between them. CDR1 and CDR2 from the germline V gene are LGHDT and YNNKEL (reference sequence). This CDR3 comprises 14 residues. CDR3 sequence (DNA): TGTGCCAGCACGGACCACGGCATGAACACTGAAGCTTTCTTT. Encoded protein: CASTDHGMNTEAFF.

This clonotype has a count of ten or more. The chain joins TRBV12-5 to TRBJ2-5; 8 bases align to TRBD2. Trimming at V came to 1 base and at J to 5 bases, leaving 9 bases not matched to a gene. CDR1 is LGHNT, CDR2 FRNRAP, per germline. The CDR3 is 16 amino acids. In DNA form, the CDR3 reads TGTGCTAGTGGTTTGGCAGTCCTTAGCGGGGTTGAGACCCAGTACTTC. It translates to CASGLAVLSGVETQYF.

The CDR3 region has the DNA TGTGCCAGCAGCTTAAGGAATGAAAAACTGTTTTTT. Its protein product is CASSLRNEKLFF. This sequence joins TRBV7-6 and TRBJ1-4, with unresolved D. V was clipped by 2 bases and J by 5 bases, with 3 bases between them. Germline V gives CDR1 SGHVS, CDR2 FNYEAQ. This CDR3 is 12 amino acids long.

The rearrangement links TRBV29-1 to TRBJ1-3; the D is unclear. This CDR3 is built from 15 residues. Germline lookup yields CDR1 SQVTM and CDR2 ANQGSEA. V was trimmed by 4 bases and J by 2 bases, leaving 15 bases between them. The CDR3 nucleotides are TGCAGCGTTGCTATAAACTACCTAACTGGAAACACCATATATTTT. This gives the protein CSVAINYLTGNTIYF.

This clonotype was recorded many times. V gene TRBV2 combines with J gene TRBJ2-1, with TRBD2 matching 11 bases. The CDR3 has 14 residues. Trimming cost V 6 bases and J 8 bases; bases outside gene matches: 6. The germline V gene encodes CDR1 SNHLY and CDR2 FYNNEI. For the CDR3, the DNA is TGTGCCAGCAGGCACGGACTAGCGGGCTATGAGCAGTTCTTC. It yields the protein CASRHGLAGYEQFF. Based on the CDR3 plus reference TRBV2 and TRBJ2-1, the full variable domain is EPEVTQTPSHQVTQMGQEVILRCVPISNHLYFYWYRQILGQKVEFLVSFYNNEISEKSEIFDDQFSVERPDGSNFTLKIRSTKLEDSAMYFCASRHGLAGYEQFFGPGTRLTVL.

V is TRBV20-1 and J is TRBJ2-3; the match to TRBD2 covers 7 bases. The CDR3 spans 16 residues. J lost 0 bases, V lost 5 bases, and 11 bases had no gene match. CDR1 is DFQATT and CDR2 is SNEGSKA in the germline V gene (reference sequence). As DNA, the CDR3 is TGCAGTGCTGCGTTTGGGCTAGCGGTGAGCACAGATACGCAGTATTTT. Protein product: CSAAFGLAVSTDTQYF.

This clonotype showed up just once. The rearrangement joins TRBV3-1 to TRBJ2-5, with 11 bases lining up with TRBD2. The CDR3 length is 16 residues. CDR1 LGHDT and CDR2 YNNKEL come from the germline V gene (reference sequence). V gave up 2 bases and J gave up 2 bases; unmatched junction bases: 4. The CDR3 DNA reads as TGTGCCAGCAGCCAAAGGGCTAGCGGGGGGCAAGAGACCCAGTACTTC. Translated, it gives CASSQRASGGQETQYF.